This T cell receptor beta chain is from a study of control samples from healthy donors and cancer patients. Assay: immunoSEQ multiplex PCR; the TCRdb copy retains only in-frame clones and omits some. The sample lists some 74,000 clones; 75% to 85% were seen once. There are 13 residues in the CDR3. Deletions cut 8 bases from V and 4 bases from J, with 14 bases between. Per germline, CDR1 LNHNV and CDR2 YYDKDF (reference sequence). The sample comprised blood. This TCR came from a man between 60 and 75 years old in good health. The chain couples TRBV15 to TRBJ2-5, with TRBD2 as a possible D gene (5 bases). CDR3 nucleotides: TGTGCCACCCGAGACTATGGTCCAGAGACCCAGTACTTC. It codes for CATRDYGPETQYF.